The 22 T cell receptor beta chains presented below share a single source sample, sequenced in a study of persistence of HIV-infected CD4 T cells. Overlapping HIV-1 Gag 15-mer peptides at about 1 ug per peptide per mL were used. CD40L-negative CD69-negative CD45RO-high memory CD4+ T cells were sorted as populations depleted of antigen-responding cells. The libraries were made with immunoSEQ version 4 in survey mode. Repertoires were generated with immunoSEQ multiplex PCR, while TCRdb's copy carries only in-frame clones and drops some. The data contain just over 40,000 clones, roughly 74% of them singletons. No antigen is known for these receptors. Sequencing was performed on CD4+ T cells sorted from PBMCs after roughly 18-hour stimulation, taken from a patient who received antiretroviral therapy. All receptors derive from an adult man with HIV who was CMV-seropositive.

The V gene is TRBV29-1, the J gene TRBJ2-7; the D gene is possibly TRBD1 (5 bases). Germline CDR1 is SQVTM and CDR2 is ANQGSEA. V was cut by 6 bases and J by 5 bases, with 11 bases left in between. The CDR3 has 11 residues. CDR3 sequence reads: CSVRANNEQYF. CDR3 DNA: TGCAGCGTCAGGGCCAACAACGAGCAGTACTTC.

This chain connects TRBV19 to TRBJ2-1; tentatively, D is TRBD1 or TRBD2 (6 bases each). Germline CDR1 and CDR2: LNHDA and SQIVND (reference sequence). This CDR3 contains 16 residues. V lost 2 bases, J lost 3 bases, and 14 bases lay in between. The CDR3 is CASSIRGVDHYNEQFF. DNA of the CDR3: TGTGCCAGTAGTATAAGGGGGGTGGATCACTACAATGAGCAGTTCTTC.

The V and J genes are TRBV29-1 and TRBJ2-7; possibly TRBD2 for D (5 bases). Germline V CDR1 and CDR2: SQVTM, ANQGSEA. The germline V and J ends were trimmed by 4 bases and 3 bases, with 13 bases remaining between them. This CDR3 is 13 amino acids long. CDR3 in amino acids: CSVVGETYYEQYF. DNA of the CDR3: TGCAGCGTTGTTGGGGAGACCTACTACGAGCAGTACTTC.

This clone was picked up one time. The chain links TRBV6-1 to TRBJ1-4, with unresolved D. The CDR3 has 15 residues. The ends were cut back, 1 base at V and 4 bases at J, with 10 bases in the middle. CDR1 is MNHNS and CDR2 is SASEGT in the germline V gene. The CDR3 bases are TGTGCCAGCAGTGAAGTCAGGCAGTTTAATGAAAAACTGTTTTTT. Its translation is CASSEVRQFNEKLFF.

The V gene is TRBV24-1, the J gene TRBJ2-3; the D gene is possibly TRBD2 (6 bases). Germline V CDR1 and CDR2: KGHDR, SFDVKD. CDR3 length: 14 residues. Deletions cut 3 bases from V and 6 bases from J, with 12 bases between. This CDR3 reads CATSDVGTRDTQYF. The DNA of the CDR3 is TGTGCCACCAGTGATGTAGGGACTCGGGATACGCAGTATTTT.

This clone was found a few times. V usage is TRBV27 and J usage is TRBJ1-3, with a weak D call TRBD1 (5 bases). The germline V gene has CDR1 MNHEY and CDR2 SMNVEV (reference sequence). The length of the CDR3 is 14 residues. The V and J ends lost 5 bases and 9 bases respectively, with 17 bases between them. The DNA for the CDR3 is TGTGCCAGCAGTCCGAATGTGGGGGTCGGCACCATATATTTT. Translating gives CASSPNVGVGTIYF.

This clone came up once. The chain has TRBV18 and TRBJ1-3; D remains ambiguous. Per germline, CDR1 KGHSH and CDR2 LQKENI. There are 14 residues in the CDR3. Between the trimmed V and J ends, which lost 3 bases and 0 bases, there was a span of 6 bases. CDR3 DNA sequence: TGTGCCAGCTCACCTTCCCCCTCTGGAAACACCATATATTTT. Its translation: CASSPSPSGNTIYF.

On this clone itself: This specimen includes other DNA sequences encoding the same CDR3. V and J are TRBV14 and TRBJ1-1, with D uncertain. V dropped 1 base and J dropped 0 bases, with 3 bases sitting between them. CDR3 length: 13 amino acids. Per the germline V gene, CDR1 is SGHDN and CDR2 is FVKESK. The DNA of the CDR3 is TGTGCCAGCAGCCAAGCCCTGAACACTGAAGCTTTCTTT. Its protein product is CASSQALNTEAFF.

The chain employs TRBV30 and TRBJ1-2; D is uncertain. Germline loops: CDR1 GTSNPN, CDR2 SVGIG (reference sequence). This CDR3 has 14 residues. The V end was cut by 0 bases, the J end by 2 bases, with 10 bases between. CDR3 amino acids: CAWSVGDGNYGYTF. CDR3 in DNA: TGTGCCTGGAGTGTCGGTGACGGAAACTATGGCTACACCTTC.

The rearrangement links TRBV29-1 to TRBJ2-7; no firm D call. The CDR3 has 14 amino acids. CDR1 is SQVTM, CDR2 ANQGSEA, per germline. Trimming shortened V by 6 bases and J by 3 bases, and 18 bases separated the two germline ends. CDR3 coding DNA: TGCAGCGTCGCCCGAAATCCTGACGGCTACGAGCAGTACTTC. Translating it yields CSVARNPDGYEQYF.

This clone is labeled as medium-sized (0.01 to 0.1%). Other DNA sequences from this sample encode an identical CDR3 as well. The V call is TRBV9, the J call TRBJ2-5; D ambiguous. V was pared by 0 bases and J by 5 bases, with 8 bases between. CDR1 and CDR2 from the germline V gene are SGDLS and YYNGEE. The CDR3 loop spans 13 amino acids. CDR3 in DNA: TGTGCCAGCAGCGTAGCCCGCGGTGAGACCCAGTACTTC. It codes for CASSVARGETQYF.

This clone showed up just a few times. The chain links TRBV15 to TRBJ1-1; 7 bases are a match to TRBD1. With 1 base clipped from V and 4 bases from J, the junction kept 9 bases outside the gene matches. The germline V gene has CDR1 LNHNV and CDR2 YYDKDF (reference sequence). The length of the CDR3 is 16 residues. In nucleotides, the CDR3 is TGTGCCACCAGCAGAGCCGGACCTAGGGGGCTCACTGAAGCTTTCTTT. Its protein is CATSRAGPRGLTEAFF.

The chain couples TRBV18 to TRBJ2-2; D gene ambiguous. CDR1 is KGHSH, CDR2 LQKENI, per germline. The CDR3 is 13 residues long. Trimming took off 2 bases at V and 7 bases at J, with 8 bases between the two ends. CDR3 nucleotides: TGTGCCAGCTCACCAATTAATGGCGGGGAGCTGTTTTTT. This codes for CASSPINGGELFF.

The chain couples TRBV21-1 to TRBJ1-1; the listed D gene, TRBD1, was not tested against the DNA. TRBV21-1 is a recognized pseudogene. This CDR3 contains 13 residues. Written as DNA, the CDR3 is TGTGCCCCACGACAGTTCATGAACACTGAAGCTTTCTTT. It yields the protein CAPRQFMNTEAFF.

CDR3 in DNA: TGTGCCGGAGGACAGGGTGACAATGAGCAGTTCTTC. It yields the protein CAGGQGDNEQFF. The J gene is TRBJ2-1, the V gene TRBV28; TRBD1 matches 8 bases. The CDR3 spans 12 residues. V was clipped by 11 bases and J by 5 bases; unmatched bases: 5. Germline-derived CDR1 and CDR2 are MDHEN and SYDVKM.

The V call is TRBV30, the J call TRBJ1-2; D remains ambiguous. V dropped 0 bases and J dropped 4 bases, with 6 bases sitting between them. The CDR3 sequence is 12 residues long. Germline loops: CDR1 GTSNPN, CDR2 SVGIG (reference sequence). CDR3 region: CAWSVSIYGYTF. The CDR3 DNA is TGTGCCTGGAGTGTCAGCATCTATGGCTACACCTTC.

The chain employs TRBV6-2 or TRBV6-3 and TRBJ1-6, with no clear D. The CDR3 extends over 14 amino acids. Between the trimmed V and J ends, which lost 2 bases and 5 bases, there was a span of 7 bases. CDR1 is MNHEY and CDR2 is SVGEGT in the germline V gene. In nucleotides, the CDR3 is TGTGCCAGCAGTTACCTTTGGGATAATTCACCCCTCCACTTT. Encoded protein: CASSYLWDNSPLHF.

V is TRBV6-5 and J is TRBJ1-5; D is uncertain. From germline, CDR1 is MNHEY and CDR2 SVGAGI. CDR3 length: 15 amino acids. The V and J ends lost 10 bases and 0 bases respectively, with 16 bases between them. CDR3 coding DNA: TGTGCCACCCCCGAACCGACTGGTAGCAATCAGCCCCAGCATTTT. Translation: CATPEPTGSNQPQHF.

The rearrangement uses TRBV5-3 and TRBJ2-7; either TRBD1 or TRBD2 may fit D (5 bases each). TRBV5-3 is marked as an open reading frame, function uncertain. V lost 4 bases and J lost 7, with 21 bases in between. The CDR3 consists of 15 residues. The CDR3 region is CARSLHQGRPGEQYF. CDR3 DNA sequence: TGTGCCAGAAGCCTGCATCAGGGACGTCCCGGGGAGCAGTACTTC.

The CDR3 loop is CASRPSGDSYEQYF. The CDR3 DNA follows: TGTGCCAGCAGACCTAGCGGGGACTCCTACGAGCAGTACTTC. The chain couples TRBV4-2 to TRBJ2-7, with TRBD2 matching over 9 bases. V was pared by 6 bases and J by 0 bases, with 3 bases of the junction left unmatched. Germline V gene lookup returns CDR1 LGHNA and CDR2 YNFKEQ. The CDR3 sequence is 14 residues long.

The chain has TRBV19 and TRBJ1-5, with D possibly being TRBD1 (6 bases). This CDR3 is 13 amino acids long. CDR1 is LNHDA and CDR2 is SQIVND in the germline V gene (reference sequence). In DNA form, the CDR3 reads TGTGCAACAAGCGGGGGGCGCGCTCAGCCCCAGCATTTT. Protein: CATSGGRAQPQHF. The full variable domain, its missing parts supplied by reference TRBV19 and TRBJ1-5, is DGGITQSPKYLFRKEGQNVTLSCEQNLNHDAMYWYRQDPGQGLRLIYYSQIVNDFQKGDIAEGYSVSREKKESFPLTVTSAQKNPTAFYLCATSGGRAQPQHFGDGTRLSIL.

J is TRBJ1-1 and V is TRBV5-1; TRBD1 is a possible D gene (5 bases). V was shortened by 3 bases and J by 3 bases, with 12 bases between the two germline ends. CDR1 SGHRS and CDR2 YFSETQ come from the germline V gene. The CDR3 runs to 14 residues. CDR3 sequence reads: CASSWKGPDTEAFF. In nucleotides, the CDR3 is TGCGCCAGCAGCTGGAAGGGACCCGACACTGAAGCTTTCTTT.